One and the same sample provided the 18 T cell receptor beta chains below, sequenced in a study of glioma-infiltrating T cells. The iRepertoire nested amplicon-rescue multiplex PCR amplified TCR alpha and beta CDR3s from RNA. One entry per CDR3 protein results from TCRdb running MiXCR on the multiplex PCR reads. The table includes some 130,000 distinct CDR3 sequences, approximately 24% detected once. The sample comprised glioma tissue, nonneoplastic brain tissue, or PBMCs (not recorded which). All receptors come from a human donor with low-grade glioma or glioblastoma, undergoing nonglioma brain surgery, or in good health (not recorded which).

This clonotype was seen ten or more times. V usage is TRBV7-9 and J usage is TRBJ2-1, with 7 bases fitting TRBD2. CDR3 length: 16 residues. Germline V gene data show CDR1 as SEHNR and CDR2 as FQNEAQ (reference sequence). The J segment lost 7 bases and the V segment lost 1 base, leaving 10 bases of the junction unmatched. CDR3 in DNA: TGTGCCAGCAGCTTAGTGCGAGGACTAGGAGGGAATGAGCAGTTCTTC. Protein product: CASSLVRGLGGNEQFF.

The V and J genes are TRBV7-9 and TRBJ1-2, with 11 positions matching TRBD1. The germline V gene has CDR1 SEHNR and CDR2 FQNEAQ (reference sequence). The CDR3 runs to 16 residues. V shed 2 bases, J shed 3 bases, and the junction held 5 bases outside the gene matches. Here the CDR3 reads CASSLIAGQGDYGYTF. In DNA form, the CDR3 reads TGTGCCAGCAGCTTAATTGCGGGACAGGGGGACTATGGCTACACCTTC.

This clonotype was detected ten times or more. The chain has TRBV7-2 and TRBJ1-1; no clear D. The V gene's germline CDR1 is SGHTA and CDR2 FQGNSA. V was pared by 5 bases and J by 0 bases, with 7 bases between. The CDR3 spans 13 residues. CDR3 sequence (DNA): TGTGCCAGCAGCCCCTACCTGAACACTGAAGCTTTCTTT. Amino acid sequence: CASSPYLNTEAFF.

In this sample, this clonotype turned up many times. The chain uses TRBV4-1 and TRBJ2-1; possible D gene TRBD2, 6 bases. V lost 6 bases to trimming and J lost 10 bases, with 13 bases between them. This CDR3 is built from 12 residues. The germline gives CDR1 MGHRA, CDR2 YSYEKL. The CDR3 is CASSRERTEQFF. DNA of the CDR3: TGCGCCAGCAGTCGGGAGCGGACAGAGCAGTTCTTC.

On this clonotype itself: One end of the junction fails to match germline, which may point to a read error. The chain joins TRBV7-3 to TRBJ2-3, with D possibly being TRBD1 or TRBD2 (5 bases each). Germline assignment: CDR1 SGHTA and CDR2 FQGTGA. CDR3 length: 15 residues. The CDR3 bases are TGTGCCAGCAGCCTAACGAATGGGGGTACAGATACGCAGTATTTT. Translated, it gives CASSLTNGGTDTQYF.

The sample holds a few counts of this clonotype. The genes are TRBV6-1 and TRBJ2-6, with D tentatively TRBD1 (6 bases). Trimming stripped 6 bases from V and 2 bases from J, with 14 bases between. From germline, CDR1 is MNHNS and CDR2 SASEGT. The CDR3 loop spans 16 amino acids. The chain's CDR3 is CASRGAPGAGANVLTF. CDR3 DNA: TGTGCCAGCAGGGGAGCACCAGGGGCTGGGGCCAACGTCCTGACTTTC.

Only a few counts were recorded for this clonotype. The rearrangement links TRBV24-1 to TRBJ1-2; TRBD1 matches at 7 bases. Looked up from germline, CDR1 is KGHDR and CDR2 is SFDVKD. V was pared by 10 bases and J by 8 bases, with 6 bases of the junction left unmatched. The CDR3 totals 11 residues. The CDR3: CATEGAGGYTF. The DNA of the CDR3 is TGTGCCACTGAGGGGGCAGGGGGCTACACCTTC.

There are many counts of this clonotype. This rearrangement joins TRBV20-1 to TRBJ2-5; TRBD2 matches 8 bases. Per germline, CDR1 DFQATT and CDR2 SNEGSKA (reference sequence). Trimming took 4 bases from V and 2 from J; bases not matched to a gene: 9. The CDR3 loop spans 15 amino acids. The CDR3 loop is CSAKGAGGQQETQYF. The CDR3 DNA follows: TGCAGTGCTAAGGGTGCGGGGGGACAACAAGAGACCCAGTACTTC.

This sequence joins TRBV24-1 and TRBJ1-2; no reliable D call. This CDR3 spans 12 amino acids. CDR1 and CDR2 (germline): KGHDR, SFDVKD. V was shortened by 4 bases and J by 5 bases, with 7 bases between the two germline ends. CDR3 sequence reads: CATSEGSYGYTF. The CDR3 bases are TGTGCCACCAGTGAAGGTTCGTATGGCTACACCTTC.

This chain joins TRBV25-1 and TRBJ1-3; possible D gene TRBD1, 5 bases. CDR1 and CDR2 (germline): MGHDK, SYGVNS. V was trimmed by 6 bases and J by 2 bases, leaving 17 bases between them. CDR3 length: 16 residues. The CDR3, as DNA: TGTGCCAGCAGCCCTCGGGGCAGGACCACTGGAAACACCATATATTTT. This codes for CASSPRGRTTGNTIYF.

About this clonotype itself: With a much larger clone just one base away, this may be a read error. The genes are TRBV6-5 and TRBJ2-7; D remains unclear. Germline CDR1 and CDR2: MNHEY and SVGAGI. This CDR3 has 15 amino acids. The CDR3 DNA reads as TGTGCCAGCACCTATCTGGTCCGGTCCGGGTACGAGCGGTACGTC. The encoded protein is CASTYLVRSGYERYV.

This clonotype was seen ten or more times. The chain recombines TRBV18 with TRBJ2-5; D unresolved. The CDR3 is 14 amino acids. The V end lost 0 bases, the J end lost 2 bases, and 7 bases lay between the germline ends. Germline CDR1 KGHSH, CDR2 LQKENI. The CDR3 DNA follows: TGTGCCAGCTCACCACCAGCAGCGCAAGAGACCCAGTACTTC. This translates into CASSPPAAQETQYF.

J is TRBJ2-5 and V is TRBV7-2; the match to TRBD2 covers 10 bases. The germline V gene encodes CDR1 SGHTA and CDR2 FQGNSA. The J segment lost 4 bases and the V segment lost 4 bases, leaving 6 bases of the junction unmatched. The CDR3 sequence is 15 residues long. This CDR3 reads CASSWASGGRETQYF. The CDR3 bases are TGTGCCAGCAGCTGGGCTAGCGGGGGACGAGAGACCCAGTACTTC. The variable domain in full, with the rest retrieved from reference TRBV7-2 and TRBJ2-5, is GAGVSQSPSNKVTEKGKDVELRCDPISGHTALYWYRQSLGQGLEFLIYFQGNSAPDKSGLPSDRFSAERTGGSVSTLTIQRTQQEDSAVYLCASSWASGGRETQYFGPGTRLLVL.

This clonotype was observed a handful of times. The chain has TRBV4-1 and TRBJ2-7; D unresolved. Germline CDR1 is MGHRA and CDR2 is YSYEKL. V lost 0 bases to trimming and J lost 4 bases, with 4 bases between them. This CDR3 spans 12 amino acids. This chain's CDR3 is CASSQDGYEQYV. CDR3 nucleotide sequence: TGCGCCAGCAGCCAAGACGGTTACGAGCAGTACGTC.

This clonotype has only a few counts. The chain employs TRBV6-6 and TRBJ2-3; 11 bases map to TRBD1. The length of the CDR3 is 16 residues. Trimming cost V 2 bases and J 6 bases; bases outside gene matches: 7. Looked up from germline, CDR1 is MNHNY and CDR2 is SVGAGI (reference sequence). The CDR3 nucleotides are TGTGCCAGCAGTTACGAAGGACAGGGGGCTCGTGATACGCAGTATTTT. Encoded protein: CASSYEGQGARDTQYF.

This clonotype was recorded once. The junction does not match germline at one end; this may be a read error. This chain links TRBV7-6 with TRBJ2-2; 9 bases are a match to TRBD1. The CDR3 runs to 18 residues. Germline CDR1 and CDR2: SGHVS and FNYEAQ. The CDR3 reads CASSLSWGTGGLTRELFF. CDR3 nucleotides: TGTGCCAGCAGCTTAAGTTGGGGAACAGGGGGCCTCACCAGGGAGCTGTTTTTT.

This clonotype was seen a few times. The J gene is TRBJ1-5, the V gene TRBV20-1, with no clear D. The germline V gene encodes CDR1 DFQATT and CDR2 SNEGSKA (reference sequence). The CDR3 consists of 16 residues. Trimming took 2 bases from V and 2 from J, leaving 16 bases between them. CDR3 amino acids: CSARPPTGRGNQPQHF. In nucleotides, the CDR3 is TGCAGTGCTAGACCCCCGACGGGGAGAGGCAATCAGCCCCAGCATTTT.

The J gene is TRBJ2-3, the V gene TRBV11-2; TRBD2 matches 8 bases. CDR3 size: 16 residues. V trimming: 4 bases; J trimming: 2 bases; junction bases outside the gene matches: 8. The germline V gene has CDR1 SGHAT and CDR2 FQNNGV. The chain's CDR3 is CASSSPTSGDTDTQYF. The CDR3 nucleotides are TGTGCCAGCAGCTCCCCCACTAGCGGAGACACAGATACGCAGTATTTT.